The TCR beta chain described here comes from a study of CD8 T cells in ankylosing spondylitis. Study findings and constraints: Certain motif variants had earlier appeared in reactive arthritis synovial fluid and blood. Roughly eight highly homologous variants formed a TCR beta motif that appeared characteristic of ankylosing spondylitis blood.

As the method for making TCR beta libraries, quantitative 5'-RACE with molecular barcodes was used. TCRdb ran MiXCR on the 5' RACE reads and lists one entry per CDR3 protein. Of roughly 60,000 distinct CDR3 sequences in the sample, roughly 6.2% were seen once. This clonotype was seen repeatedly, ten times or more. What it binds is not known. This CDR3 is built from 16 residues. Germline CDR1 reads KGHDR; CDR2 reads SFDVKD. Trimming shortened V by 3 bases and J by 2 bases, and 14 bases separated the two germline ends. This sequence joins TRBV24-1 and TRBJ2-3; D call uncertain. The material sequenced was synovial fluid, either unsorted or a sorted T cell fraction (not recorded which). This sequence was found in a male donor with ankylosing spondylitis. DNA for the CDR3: TGTGCCACCAGTGATACCCACCGGGTCCCCACAGATACGCAGTATTTT. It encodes CATSDTHRVPTDTQYF.